Detailed here is one T cell receptor beta chain. This CDR3 comprises 15 residues. CDR1 and CDR2 from the germline V gene are MNHEY and SMNVEV (reference sequence). Losses at the gene ends were 7 bases for V and 3 bases for J; bases not matched to a gene: 6. This table comes from immunoSEQ multiplex PCR, and its TCRdb copy is limited to in-frame clones, with some not included. The sample includes about 240,000 clones, around four fifths seen only once; the top ten take approximately 4%. The data were obtained in a study of blood T cell repertoires in COVID-19. Sequenced material: PBMCs or T cells enriched from blood (not recorded which). The rearrangement links TRBV27 to TRBJ2-2, with 9 nucleotides matching TRBD1. This clonotype was sampled from a woman in her thirties or forties who had been exposed to COVID-19. The CDR3, as DNA: TGTGCCAGCACCCCGACAGGGGGTTACACCGGGGAGCTGTTTTTT. This encodes CASTPTGGYTGELFF.